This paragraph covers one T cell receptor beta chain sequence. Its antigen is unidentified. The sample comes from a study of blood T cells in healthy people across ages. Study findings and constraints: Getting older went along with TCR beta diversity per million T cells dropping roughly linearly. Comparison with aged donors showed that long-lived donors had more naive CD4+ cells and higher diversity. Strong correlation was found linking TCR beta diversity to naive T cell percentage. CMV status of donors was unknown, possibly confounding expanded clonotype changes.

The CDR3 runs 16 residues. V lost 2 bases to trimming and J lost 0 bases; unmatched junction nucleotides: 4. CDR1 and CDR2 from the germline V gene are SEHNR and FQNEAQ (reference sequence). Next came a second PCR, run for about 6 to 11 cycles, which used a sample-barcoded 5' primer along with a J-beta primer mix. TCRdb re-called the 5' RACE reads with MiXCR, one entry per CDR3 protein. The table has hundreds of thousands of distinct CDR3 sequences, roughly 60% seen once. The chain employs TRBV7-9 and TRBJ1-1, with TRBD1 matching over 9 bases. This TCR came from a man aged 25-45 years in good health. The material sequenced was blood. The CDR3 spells CASSLPGQGMNTEAFF. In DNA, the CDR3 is TGTGCCAGCAGCTTACCGGGACAGGGCATGAACACTGAAGCTTTCTTT.